This T cell receptor (beta chain) was found in a study of CD8+ T cells in alopecia areata. Findings and caveats of the study: Especially in alopecia totalis/universalis, lesional scalp showed greater clonality than normal scalp did. Scalp sequencing also captures normal skin's resident alphabeta T cells.

Alopecia areata patients gave lesional scalp punch biopsies and peripheral blood samples. The authors sorted CD4+ and CD8+ T cells from PBMCs. Notes on this clone: Its antigen is unidentified.

As the sequencing template, cDNA was produced by extracting RNA and reverse transcribing it. Using immunoSEQ multiplex PCR, the repertoire was profiled, and TCRdb retains in-frame clones only, with some absent. The repertoire has 110,000 or so clones, under 60% of them found once; the top ten carry about 23%. CDR1 is SNHLY and CDR2 is FYNNEI in the germline V gene. The CDR3 length is 14 residues. V was shortened by 4 bases and J by 5 bases, with 14 bases between the two germline ends. This rearrangement joins TRBV2 to TRBJ2-5, with unresolved D. The clonotype originates from a human donor with alopecia areata. Sequenced sample: NKG2D-low CD8+ T cells sorted from blood. The CDR3 here is CASSGTASLETQYF. Here the CDR3 DNA reads TGTGCCAGCAGTGGGACGGCGTCCCTGGAGACCCAGTACTTC.